The 18 T cell receptor beta chains listed next were all sequenced from one sample in a study of a mutant IDH1 vaccine in newly diagnosed glioma. This table comes from immunoSEQ multiplex PCR, and its TCRdb copy is limited to in-frame clones, with some not included. The sample has about 38,000 clones; around three quarters are singletons. Time point of the sample: week 5, during vaccination. The content of each vaccine dose was 300 ug of mutant IDH1 20-mer peptide, and topical imiquimod accompanied it. Their target antigens are unknown. Sequenced material: PBMCs, taken from a glioma patient whose treatment included an IDH1 peptide vaccine. The receptor set was obtained from a man in his forties with glioma.

The V call is TRBV6-5, the J call TRBJ1-2, with 7 bases aligning to TRBD1. V shed 4 bases, J shed 6 bases, and the junction held 2 bases outside the gene matches. This CDR3 is built from 12 residues. Germline V gene sequence: CDR1 MNHEY, CDR2 SVGAGI. Here the CDR3 reads CASSSDRDGYTF. The CDR3, as DNA: TGTGCCAGCAGTTCCGACAGGGATGGCTACACCTTC.

This rearrangement joins TRBV5-1 to TRBJ2-7; 8 bases are a match to TRBD2. The germline gives CDR1 SGHRS, CDR2 YFSETQ. The CDR3 loop spans 15 amino acids. Trimming took 1 base from V and 0 from J; bases not matched to a gene: 3. CDR3 in amino acids: CASSLSGGSSYEQYF. The CDR3 DNA follows: TGCGCCAGCAGCTTGAGCGGGGGAAGCTCCTACGAGCAGTACTTC.

The chain joins TRBV9 to TRBJ2-7; TRBD2 might be the D (6 bases). V dropped 4 bases and J dropped 7 bases, with 18 bases sitting between them. There are 14 residues in the CDR3. Germline lookup yields CDR1 SGDLS and CDR2 YYNGEE. CDR3 nucleotides: TGTGCCAGCAGCCCCCGAGATGGGGGGTGGGAGCAGTACTTC. Translation gives CASSPRDGGWEQYF.

The chain combines TRBV7-9 with TRBJ2-5; D gene unclear. Trimming cost V 4 bases and J 4 bases, with 10 bases left between them. CDR3 size: 13 residues. CDR1 SEHNR and CDR2 FQNEAQ come from the germline V gene (reference sequence). CDR3 sequence: CASSWSPLETQYF. The CDR3, as DNA: TGTGCCAGCAGCTGGAGTCCTCTAGAGACCCAGTACTTC.

The rearrangement joins TRBV10-3 to TRBJ2-3; D remains unclear. V was pared by 8 bases and J by 0 bases, with 9 bases between. Germline V gene data show CDR1 as ENHRY and CDR2 as SYGVKD. The CDR3 is 13 residues long. The CDR3 is CAIEETSTDTQYF. CDR3 DNA sequence: TGTGCCATCGAAGAGACTAGCACAGATACGCAGTATTTT.

The CDR3 nucleotides are TGTGCCAGTGGACAGGGGTCCTACGAGCAGTACTTC. Translation: CASGQGSYEQYF. The gene calls are TRBV6-5 and TRBJ2-7, with 9 bases identical to TRBD1. CDR1 is MNHEY and CDR2 is SVGAGI in the germline V gene. The CDR3 runs 12 residues. J lost 1 base, V lost 9 bases, and 1 base had no gene match.

This clone was seen just once. The rearrangement links TRBV25-1 to TRBJ1-5; D perhaps matches TRBD1 (6 bases). The germline V gene has CDR1 MGHDK and CDR2 SYGVNS. Trimming took 2 bases from V and 4 from J, leaving 9 bases between them. The CDR3 length is 14 residues. The CDR3: CASSEGQLNQPQHF. In nucleotides, the CDR3 is TGTGCCAGCAGTGAAGGACAGTTAAATCAGCCCCAGCATTTT.

J is TRBJ2-2 and V is TRBV2; TRBD2 aligns across 8 bases. Germline V lookup: CDR1 SNHLY, CDR2 FYNNEI. Losses at the gene ends were 8 bases for V and 6 bases for J; bases not matched to a gene: 5. The CDR3 length is 13 residues. The CDR3: CASLAGWSGELFF. CDR3 DNA: TGTGCCAGCTTAGCGGGGTGGTCCGGGGAGCTGTTTTTT.

The V and J genes are TRBV2 and TRBJ1-2, with a weak D call TRBD1 (6 bases). Looked up from germline, CDR1 is SNHLY and CDR2 is FYNNEI. The length of the CDR3 is 12 residues. V lost 10 bases to trimming and J lost 4 bases, with 13 bases between them. CDR3 DNA sequence: TGTGCCACAAAGGGGGGTTTCTATGGCTACACCTTC. It codes for CATKGGFYGYTF.

This clone was recorded once. The chain employs TRBV2 and TRBJ2-7; D not resolved. The CDR3 sequence is 15 residues long. Trimming took off 6 bases at V and 2 bases at J, with 17 bases between the two ends. The germline V gene encodes CDR1 SNHLY and CDR2 FYNNEI. For the CDR3, the DNA is TGTGCCAGCAGCAAAGAACACGGTGTTGCCTACGAGCAGTACTTC. Residues: CASSKEHGVAYEQYF.

V is TRBV5-4 and J is TRBJ2-3; D remains ambiguous. V lost 0 bases, J lost 4 bases, and 15 bases lay in between. From germline, CDR1 is SGHNT and CDR2 YYREEE (reference sequence). This CDR3 is 16 amino acids long. CDR3 in DNA: TGTGCCAGCAGCTTGGGGCAGCTCGGCAGGTCAGATACGCAGTATTTT. It encodes CASSLGQLGRSDTQYF.

The chain carries TRBV7-6 and TRBJ2-2, with 9 nucleotides matching TRBD1. The germline gives CDR1 SGHVS, CDR2 FNYEAQ. The CDR3 consists of 16 residues. The ends lost 3 bases at V and 1 base at J; junction bases unmatched: 3. This CDR3 is CASSFGTGRNTGELFF. CDR3 bases: TGTGCCAGCAGCTTTGGGACAGGGCGGAACACCGGGGAGCTGTTTTTT.

V usage is TRBV5-8 and J usage is TRBJ1-4, with TRBD1 identical over 8 bases. The germline V gene has CDR1 SGHTS and CDR2 YDEGEE. V lost 4 bases to trimming and J lost 6 bases; unmatched junction nucleotides: 14. This CDR3 contains 17 residues. The CDR3 protein is CASSPGTGGPQDEKLFF. The CDR3 bases are TGTGCCAGCAGCCCCGGGACAGGAGGACCGCAGGATGAAAAACTGTTTTTT.

The chain combines TRBV13 with TRBJ2-7; D unclear. V lost 1 base to trimming and J lost 2 bases, with 9 bases between them. CDR3 length: 14 amino acids. From germline, CDR1 is PRHDT and CDR2 FYEKMQ (reference sequence). CDR3 in DNA: TGTGCCAGCAGCTTAGATGGTGGGACCTACGAGCAGTACTTC. This translates into CASSLDGGTYEQYF. Full variable domain (missing parts from reference TRBV13 and TRBJ2-7): AAGVIQSPRHLIKEKRETATLKCYPIPRHDTVYWYQQGPGQDPQFLISFYEKMQSDKGSIPDRFSAQQFSDYHSELNMSSLELGDSALYFCASSLDGGTYEQYFGPGTRLTVT.

This clone was detected only once. The chain is built from TRBV5-4 and TRBJ1-2; unclear D gene. CDR3 size: 12 residues. Trimming left V 0 bases short and J 8 bases short, with 8 bases between. Germline assignment: CDR1 SGHNT and CDR2 YYREEE (reference sequence). CDR3 bases: TGTGCCAGCAGCTTGGGTAGCGAAGGCTACACCTTC. It translates to CASSLGSEGYTF.

The genes are TRBV10-2 and TRBJ2-5; 8 positions match TRBD2. The CDR3 loop spans 13 amino acids. V shed 6 bases and J 2 bases; nucleotides not matched to a gene: 2. From germline, CDR1 is WSHSY and CDR2 SAAADI. CDR3 in amino acids: CASRGGGQETQYF. The CDR3 DNA reads TGCGCCAGCAGGGGCGGGGGGCAAGAGACCCAGTACTTC.

V gene TRBV18 combines with J gene TRBJ1-1; D gene unclear. V lost 3 bases, J lost 3 bases, and 11 bases lay in between. The CDR3 contains 14 residues. The germline V gene has CDR1 KGHSH and CDR2 LQKENI. In DNA, the CDR3 is TGTGCCAGCTCACCGGGCCGTACCTACACTGAAGCTTTCTTT. Residues: CASSPGRTYTEAFF.

This clone showed up just a few times. The chain joins TRBV30 to TRBJ1-2, with D maybe TRBD1 (5 bases). Germline CDR1 reads GTSNPN; CDR2 reads SVGIG (reference sequence). This CDR3 region has 11 residues. V was trimmed by 4 bases and J by 8 bases, leaving 11 bases between them. The CDR3 here is CAWTGSGGYTF. The CDR3 DNA reads as TGTGCCTGGACTGGGTCAGGGGGCTACACCTTC.